The 26 T cell receptor beta chains reported below all come from one sample, sequenced in a study of high-grade serous ovarian cancer treatment subgroups. Tumor tissue was taken before any definitive surgery or chemotherapy was given. The repertoire was sequenced with immunoSEQ multiplex PCR; TCRdb's copy has only in-frame clones and lacks some. The sample has about 9,000 clones; about 75% are singletons. Sequencing input: tumor tissue. Receptors originate from a human donor with high-grade serous ovarian cancer.

The chain carries TRBV30 and TRBJ2-7; the D is unclear. This CDR3 contains 12 residues. Trimming pared 1 base from V and 7 bases from J, leaving 11 bases between. Germline V gene sequence: CDR1 GTSNPN, CDR2 SVGIG (reference sequence). CDR3 nucleotide sequence: TGTGCCTGGAGTGAGGGAAAAGGAGAGCAGTACTTC. Residues: CAWSEGKGEQYF. Full variable domain (rest looked up from reference TRBV30 and TRBJ2-7): SQTIHQWPATLVQPVGSPLSLECTVEGTSNPNLYWYRQAAGRGLQLLFYSVGIGQISSEVPQNLSASRPQDRQFILSSKKLLLSDSGFYLCAWSEGKGEQYFGPGTRLTVT.

The chain links TRBV7-9 to TRBJ2-7; D gene ambiguous. This CDR3 has 12 residues. Germline V lookup: CDR1 SEHNR, CDR2 FQNEAQ (reference sequence). Trimming took 5 bases from V and 5 from J, leaving 10 bases between them. CDR3: CASSPLGNEQYF. CDR3 DNA: TGTGCCAGCAGCCCCCTCGGTAACGAGCAGTACTTC.

V gene TRBV7-8 combines with J gene TRBJ1-1; 7 bases match TRBD1. CDR1 SGHVS and CDR2 FQNEAQ come from the germline V gene. The V segment lost 5 bases and the J segment 1 base; nucleotides outside the gene matches: 7. The CDR3 has 15 residues. The CDR3 nucleotides are TGTGCCAGCAGCAAGGACAGGTGGAAGAACACTGAAGCTTTCTTT. This sequence encodes CASSKDRWKNTEAFF.

This chain's CDR3 is CASSQDLRASYGYTF. The CDR3 coding sequence is TGTGCCAGCAGCCAAGATTTGAGGGCTTCCTATGGCTACACCTTC. The chain has TRBV4-2 and TRBJ1-2; D call uncertain. The CDR3 runs 15 residues. Trimming left V 0 bases short and J 4 bases short, with 12 bases between. Germline V lookup: CDR1 LGHNA, CDR2 YNFKEQ.

This clone came up a few times. The gene calls are TRBV7-2 and TRBJ1-5; a weak D match, TRBD1 (6 bases). Trimming removed 5 bases at V and 4 bases at J, with 9 bases between. Per germline, CDR1 SGHTA and CDR2 FQGNSA. The CDR3 extends over 13 amino acids. This CDR3 reads CASSRTVNQPQHF. The CDR3, as DNA: TGTGCCAGCAGCCGGACAGTAAATCAGCCCCAGCATTTT.

The chain joins TRBV10-3 to TRBJ2-2; perhaps D is TRBD1 or TRBD2 (7 bases each). Germline CDR1 ENHRY, CDR2 SYGVKD. Trimming cost V 0 bases and J 5 bases, with 13 bases left between them. The CDR3 consists of 16 residues. The CDR3 coding sequence is TGTGCCATCAGTGAGTCGAGTCAGGGGGGGACCGGGGAGCTGTTTTTT. Translation gives CAISESSQGGTGELFF.

This clone has only a few counts. V and J are TRBV11-1 and TRBJ2-7; no firm D call. CDR3 size: 13 residues. Germline values: CDR1 SGHAT, CDR2 FQDESV (reference sequence). Trimming left V 2 bases short and J 2 bases short, with 7 bases between. CDR3 in DNA: TGTGCCAGCAGCTTAACGCAGACCTACGAGCAGTACTTC. It is translated as CASSLTQTYEQYF.

V and J are TRBV10-2 and TRBJ2-2; weak D call: TRBD2 (6 bases). V lost 5 bases to trimming and J lost 1 base, with 8 bases between them. CDR1 and CDR2 (germline): WSHSY, SAAADI. This CDR3 spans 14 amino acids. CDR3 nucleotides: TGCGCCAGCAGTAGCGGGCGGAACACCGGGGAGCTGTTTTTT. It is translated as CASSSGRNTGELFF.

The chain recombines TRBV7-2 with TRBJ2-1; 7 nucleotides line up with TRBD1. The trim removed 3 bases at V and 10 bases at J, leaving 12 bases unmatched. The CDR3 runs to 15 residues. Germline V lookup: CDR1 SGHTA, CDR2 FQGNSA. CDR3 in DNA: TGTGCCAGCAGCTTTGGGACAGATAGTATCAGCGAGCAGTTCTTC. It is translated as CASSFGTDSISEQFF.

This clone appeared once. The CDR3 region is CASRKTGGNYEQYF. DNA for the CDR3: TGTGCCAGCAGGAAGACCGGGGGGAACTACGAGCAGTACTTC. The V gene is TRBV6-5, the J gene TRBJ2-7; 7 bases map to TRBD2. V was clipped by 6 bases and J by 3 bases; unmatched bases: 8. The CDR3 has 14 amino acids. Germline CDR1 and CDR2: MNHEY and SVGAGI.

The chain uses TRBV7-6 and TRBJ2-7; D perhaps matches TRBD1 (6 bases). V was cut by 1 base and J by 5 bases, with 21 bases left in between. Germline V gene data show CDR1 as SGHVS and CDR2 as FNYEAQ. This CDR3 region has 17 residues. CDR3 in DNA: TGTGCCAGCAGCTTAGAGACAATGACGATGACAGGCAACGAGCAGTACTTC. It encodes CASSLETMTMTGNEQYF. The whole variable domain, filled in from reference TRBV7-6 and TRBJ2-7, reads GAGVSQSPRYKVTKRGQDVALRCDPISGHVSLYWYRQALGQGPEFLTYFNYEAQQDKSGLPNDRFSAERPEGSISTLTIQRTEQRDSAMYRCASSLETMTMTGNEQYFGPGTRLTVT.

V gene TRBV2 combines with J gene TRBJ1-1; no clear D. Per the germline V gene, CDR1 is SNHLY and CDR2 is FYNNEI. CDR3 size: 15 residues. With 4 bases removed from V and 0 bases from J, the gap between germline ends came to 12 bases. In nucleotides, the CDR3 is TGTGCCAGCAGTGTTATATGGGGATTGAACACTGAAGCTTTCTTT. As protein: CASSVIWGLNTEAFF.

The chain employs TRBV5-1 and TRBJ2-1; D is ambiguous. CDR1 and CDR2 from the germline V gene are SGHRS and YFSETQ. The V and J ends lost 2 bases and 1 base respectively, with 10 bases between them. The CDR3 is 15 residues long. CDR3 protein: CASSFGGESYNEQFF. As DNA, the CDR3 is TGCGCCAGCAGCTTTGGTGGGGAATCCTACAATGAGCAGTTCTTC.

This clone showed up just once. The chain recombines TRBV25-1 with TRBJ2-1; D unclear. The germline CDR1 and CDR2 sequences are MGHDK and SYGVNS. V was clipped by 5 bases and J by 4 bases, with 9 bases between them. The CDR3 contains 13 residues. CDR3 sequence reads: CASSPRLYNEQFF. The CDR3 nucleotides are TGTGCCAGCAGTCCTCGGCTGTACAATGAGCAGTTCTTC. Drawing the rest from reference TRBV25-1 and TRBJ2-1, the complete variable domain is EADIYQTPRYLVIGTGKKITLECSQTMGHDKMYWYQQDPGMELHLIHYSYGVNSTEKGDLSSESTVSRIRTEHFPLTLESARPSHTSQYLCASSPRLYNEQFFGPGTRLTVL.

V gene TRBV15 combines with J gene TRBJ1-1, with D uncertain. Germline CDR1 is LNHNV and CDR2 is YYDKDF (reference sequence). V shed 0 bases and J shed 0 bases, with 2 bases lying between them. This CDR3 contains 13 residues. The CDR3 is CATSRDLNTEAFF. Written as DNA, the CDR3 is TGTGCCACCAGCAGAGATCTGAACACTGAAGCTTTCTTT.

By share, this clone ranks as medium-sized. The same CDR3 arises from other DNA sequences in this sample as well. The V gene is TRBV7-8, the J gene TRBJ1-5, with D maybe TRBD1 (5 bases). This CDR3 is 15 amino acids long. Trimming removed 2 bases at V and 1 base at J, with 9 bases between. The germline CDR1 and CDR2 sequences are SGHVS and FQNEAQ. The CDR3 DNA is TGTGCCAGCAGCTTATGGGGGGAAAGCAATCAGCCCCAGCATTTT. Its translation is CASSLWGESNQPQHF.

The chain joins TRBV11-2 to TRBJ2-7; a possible D gene is TRBD2 (7 bases). The germline V gene encodes CDR1 SGHAT and CDR2 FQNNGV. CDR3 length: 15 amino acids. The V end lost 3 bases, the J end lost 2 bases, and 14 bases lay between the germline ends. As DNA, the CDR3 is TGTGCCAGCAGCTTGTGGGCGGGGGCCACCTACGAGCAGTACTTC. Encoded protein: CASSLWAGATYEQYF. The variable domain in full, with the rest retrieved from reference TRBV11-2 and TRBJ2-7, is EAGVAQSPRYKIIEKRQSVAFWCNPISGHATLYWYQQILGQGPKLLIQFQNNGVVDDSQLPKDRFSAERLKGVDSTLKIQPAKLEDSAVYLCASSLWAGATYEQYFGPGTRLTVT.

The V and J genes are TRBV7-9 and TRBJ2-5, with a possible D match to TRBD1 (6 bases). From germline, CDR1 is SEHNR and CDR2 FQNEAQ (reference sequence). The CDR3 spans 15 residues. Trimming took 1 base from V and 5 from J, leaving 14 bases between them. CDR3 DNA sequence: TGTGCCAGCAGCTTAGAGGGGGTCTTATGGGAGACCCAGTACTTC. This gives the protein CASSLEGVLWETQYF.

The chain recombines TRBV14 with TRBJ2-3; maybe TRBD1 (6 bases). The CDR3 has 17 residues. Germline assignment: CDR1 SGHDN and CDR2 FVKESK. V was cut by 1 base and J by 0 bases, with 14 bases left in between. Here the CDR3 DNA reads TGTGCCAGCAGCCAAGTAGGGGGAGTCACTAGCACAGATACGCAGTATTTT. Its protein is CASSQVGGVTSTDTQYF.

Concerning this clone: Sequence at one end of the junction differs from germline and may be a read error. This chain uses TRBV5-4 with TRBJ2-7; no clear D. Looked up from germline, CDR1 is SGHNT and CDR2 is YYREEE (reference sequence). This CDR3 is built from 14 residues. CDR3 in amino acids: CASSQYDTTYEQYF. Written as DNA, the CDR3 is TGCGCCAGCAGCCAATACGACACTACCTACGAGCAGTACTTC.

The rearrangement links TRBV27 to TRBJ2-5; 11 positions match TRBD2. The CDR3 runs to 14 residues. CDR1 and CDR2 (germline): MNHEY, SMNVEV (reference sequence). V lost 6 bases to trimming and J lost 5 bases; unmatched junction nucleotides: 5. In nucleotides, the CDR3 is TGTGCCAGCAGCATAGCGGGGGGGCTGGAGACCCAGTACTTC. This translates into CASSIAGGLETQYF.

The rearrangement links TRBV19 to TRBJ2-1, with 8 bases identical to TRBD2. Unmatched junction bases numbered 4, after V lost 3 bases and J lost 3 bases. CDR1 and CDR2 from the germline V gene are LNHDA and SQIVND (reference sequence). The CDR3 has 15 amino acids. The chain's CDR3 is CASSISGVGYNEQFF. CDR3 coding DNA: TGTGCCAGTAGTATTAGCGGGGTGGGCTACAATGAGCAGTTCTTC.

The chain is built from TRBV4-3 and TRBJ2-1, with 8 bases aligning to TRBD2. This CDR3 is 15 amino acids long. Unmatched junction bases numbered 2, after V lost 4 bases and J lost 0 bases. Germline V gene sequence: CDR1 LGHNA, CDR2 YSLEER. The CDR3 region has the DNA TGCGCCAGCAGCCGCGGGACTAGCTCCTACAATGAGCAGTTCTTC. It specifies CASSRGTSSYNEQFF.

In this sample, this clone turned up a few times. This chain joins TRBV7-3 and TRBJ2-1; D is uncertain. The CDR3 has 15 residues. The V gene lost 5 bases and the J gene lost 7 bases, with 18 bases spanning the gap. CDR1 and CDR2 from the germline V gene are SGHTA and FQGTGA. The CDR3 protein is CASSPFGAMINEQFF. In DNA, the CDR3 is TGTGCCAGCAGCCCGTTCGGAGCAATGATAAATGAGCAGTTCTTC.

The chain couples TRBV4-3 to TRBJ2-7; TRBD1 matches 8 bases. Germline V gives CDR1 LGHNA, CDR2 YSLEER. CDR3 length: 18 residues. J gave up 4 bases and V 3 bases, and 17 bases lay outside the gene matches. This chain's CDR3 is CASSHQYGQGRMGYEQYF. Here the CDR3 DNA reads TGCGCCAGCAGCCATCAATACGGACAGGGTCGCATGGGGTACGAGCAGTACTTC.

The J gene is TRBJ2-4, the V gene TRBV14, with 9 bases that match TRBD1. Germline CDR1 is SGHDN and CDR2 is FVKESK. The CDR3 is 16 amino acids. The trim removed 3 bases at V and 0 bases at J, leaving 3 bases unmatched. CDR3 sequence (DNA): TGTGCCAGCAGCCAGACAGGGGGGATAGCCAAAAACATTCAGTACTTC. Translating gives CASSQTGGIAKNIQYF.